The T cell receptor beta chain under discussion was sequenced for a study of T cells in Graves' hyperthyroidism and ophthalmopathy. The study's findings and limits: The model foresaw ophthalmopathy a median roughly 6 months prior to onset. Most clonotypes expanded in the thyroid (above 0.001) were also present in blood.

From germline, CDR1 is MDHEN and CDR2 SYDVKM. This CDR3 region has 14 residues. V was clipped by 6 bases and J by 3 bases; unmatched bases: 8. Uncontrolled infection, other autoimmune disease, pregnancy or lactation disqualified patients from enrolment. On this clonotype: What it binds is unknown.

There were TCR beta CDR3 regions amplified from RNA transcripts. The HTBI primer set drove a first-round RT-PCR of the TCR CDR3. TCRdb analysed the multiplex PCR reads with MiXCR anew, one entry per CDR3 protein. The data show about 610,000 distinct CDR3 sequences, over 12% seen once. The receptor comes from a woman in her thirties or forties with Graves' ophthalmopathy. The source material was blood. The V call is TRBV28, the J call TRBJ2-7; 7 positions match TRBD1. For the CDR3, the DNA is TGTGCCAGCAGCCGTTCCGGGACAGACTACGAGCAGTACTTC. This gives the protein CASSRSGTDYEQYF.